These T cell receptor beta chains were read from a single sample in a study of T cells in localized non-small cell lung cancer. Some clones are missing from TCRdb's copy, which holds only in-frame ones; the method was immunoSEQ multiplex PCR. The sample has 25,000 to 35,000 clones, around 82% seen once. The sequenced sample was peripheral blood mononuclear cells, obtained before any cancer treatment. The receptors were sampled from a man aged 40 to 69 with stage III lung adenocarcinoma. The CDR3 runs from the conserved cysteine through the conserved F or W. D genes are given only for firm matches. Some rows have no size entry. The others give once, few or many, or a class for an expanded clone.

-,-,TRBV11-2,TRBJ1-3,CASSLAGDGNTIYF,TGTGCCAGCAGCTTAGCGGGGGATGGAAACACCATATATTTT
TRBD2,-,TRBV5-4,TRBJ2-3,CASSLAGTSGTYSVDTQYF,TGTGCCAGCAGCTTGGCCGGGACTAGCGGGACCTATTCCGTGGATACGCAGTATTTT
-,once,TRBV7-7,TRBJ2-1,CASSLGWDNEQFF,TGTGCTAGCAGCTTAGGCTGGGACAATGAGCAGTTCTTC
-,-,TRBV6-1,TRBJ1-3,CASSEFYRAAGNTIYF,TGTGCCAGCAGTGAGTTCTACAGGGCAGCTGGAAACACCATATATTTT
-,-,TRBV14,TRBJ2-1,CASSQVGGRSYNEQFF,TGTGCCAGCAGCCAGGTCGGGGGGCGATCCTACAATGAGCAGTTCTTC
TRBD2,-,TRBV5-1,TRBJ2-3,CASSLGVSGLDTDTQYF,TGCGCCAGCAGCTTGGGGGTCTCGGGACTAGACACAGATACGCAGTATTTT
-,-,TRBV6-5,TRBJ1-2,CASSYRSAGKGGYTF,TGTGCCAGCAGTTACAGGTCGGCGGGGAAAGGAGGCTACACCTTC
-,few,TRBV27,TRBJ2-7,CASSSPTGGTVYEQYF,TGTGCCAGCAGTTCACCCACCGGCGGGACGGTCTACGAGCAGTACTTC
-,-,TRBV10-3,TRBJ1-3,CAISLEGREPVNTIYF,TGTGCCATCAGTCTCGAGGGGAGGGAACCTGTGAACACCATATATTTT
-,once,TRBV10-3,TRBJ1-4,CAISESGPYASTNEKLFF,TGTGCCATCAGTGAGTCGGGTCCTTATGCGTCAACTAATGAAAAACTGTTTTTT
-,-,TRBV27,TRBJ2-1,CASSLDVHNEQFF,TGTGCCAGCAGTTTAGACGTTCACAATGAGCAGTTCTTC
TRBD1,-,TRBV29-1,TRBJ1-3,CSAGQTSGNTIYF,TGCAGCGCGGGACAGACCTCTGGAAACACCATATATTTT
TRBD1,-,TRBV11-2,TRBJ1-2,CASSLVQGAWGYTF,TGTGCCAGCAGCTTAGTCCAGGGGGCCTGGGGCTACACCTTC
-,-,TRBV6-5,TRBJ2-1,CASSYSWGNNEQFF,TGTGCCAGCAGTTACTCGTGGGGAAACAATGAGCAGTTCTTC
TRBD1,-,TRBV18,TRBJ1-2,CASSRQGEYYGYTF,TGTGCCAGCTCACGGCAGGGGGAGTACTATGGCTACACCTTC
TRBD1,-,TRBV19,TRBJ1-4,CASSRIQGGDEKLFF,TGTGCCAGTAGTAGGATTCAAGGGGGCGATGAAAAACTGTTTTTT
-,-,TRBV11-2,TRBJ1-3,CASSRDGSGNTIYF,TGTGCCAGCAGCCGGGACGGCTCTGGAAACACCATATATTTT
TRBD2,-,TRBV2,TRBJ2-1,CAQRGAGVDEQFF,TGTGCTCAGCGTGGGGCGGGAGTCGATGAGCAGTTCTTC
TRBD1,-,TRBV27,TRBJ2-5,CASSLYNRGETQYF,TGTGCCAGCAGTTTATATAACAGGGGAGAGACCCAGTACTTC
-,-,TRBV30,TRBJ1-1,CAWSVRGDTEAFF,TGTGCCTGGAGTGTGCGGGGGGACACTGAAGCTTTCTTT
TRBD1,few,TRBV28,TRBJ2-7,CAAGRTGRNEQYF,TGTGCCGCCGGCCGGACAGGGCGGAACGAGCAGTACTTC
-,-,TRBV7-8,TRBJ1-4,CASSLESGLNEKLFF,TGTGCCAGCAGCTTAGAATCGGGTTTAAATGAGAAACTGTTTTTT
TRBD2,-,TRBV10-2,TRBJ2-7,CASSLPGTSTRGYEQYF,TGCGCCAGCAGCCTACCCGGGACTAGCACTAGGGGATACGAGCAGTACTTC
-,-,TRBV5-1,TRBJ1-3,CASSRAYSGNTIYF,TGCGCCAGCAGCCGCGCGTACTCTGGAAACACCATATATTTT
-,-,TRBV29-1,TRBJ1-1,CSSLLTENTEAFF,TGCAGCTCTCTTCTTACGGAGAACACTGAAGCTTTCTTT
TRBD1,-,TRBV28,TRBJ2-7,CASSSPGTGASYEQYF,TGTGCCAGCAGTTCACCCGGGACAGGGGCGTCCTACGAGCAGTACTTC
-,-,TRBV19,TRBJ2-6,CASSIHGSGANVLTF,TGTGCCAGTAGTATACACGGCTCTGGGGCCAACGTCCTGACTTTC
-,-,TRBV6-6,TRBJ2-3,CASSYRPDTQYF,TGTGCCAGCAGTTACCGTCCAGATACGCAGTATTTT
TRBD1,-,TRBV7-9,TRBJ2-2,CASSIQGSGELFF,TGTGCCAGCAGCATACAGGGGTCAGGGGAGCTGTTTTTT
TRBD1,-,TRBV2,TRBJ1-2,CASSRQGNIGGYTF,TGTGCCAGCAGCCGACAGGGAAATATCGGTGGCTACACCTTC
-,-,TRBV5-1,TRBJ2-3,CASSLSSPYGVTSTDTQYF,TGCGCCAGCAGCTTATCCTCCCCCTATGGCGTAACTAGCACAGATACGCAGTATTTT
-,-,TRBV25-1,TRBJ2-1,CASSDTGSPLGSAFF,TGTGCCAGCAGTGATACGGGCAGCCCCCTCGGCTCAGCGTTCTTC
-,few,TRBV6-5,TRBJ1-6,CASSRAEVNSPLHF,TGTGCCAGCAGCCGGGCAGAAGTTAATTCACCCCTCCACTTT
-,few,TRBV7-9,TRBJ2-5,CASSFGIQGETQYF,TGTGCCAGCAGCTTTGGGATTCAAGGCGAGACCCAGTACTTC
-,-,TRBV19,TRBJ1-1,CASSPWGQGLGTEAFF,TGTGCCAGTAGTCCCTGGGGGCAGGGATTGGGGACTGAAGCTTTCTTT
-,-,TRBV6-5,TRBJ2-3,CASSQGEGDTQYF,TGTGCCAGCAGCCAGGGAGAGGGGGATACGCAGTATTTT
-,once,TRBV5-6,TRBJ2-2,CASSLADGTGELFF,TGTGCCAGCAGCTTGGCCGATGGAACCGGGGAGCTGTTTTTT
-,-,TRBV2,TRBJ1-2,CASSEATGGGYTF,TGTGCCAGCAGTGAAGCGACCGGAGGCGGCTACACCTTC
TRBD1,-,TRBV6-1,TRBJ1-2,CASNDRVYGYTF,TGTGCCAGCAATGACAGGGTCTATGGCTACACCTTC
-,-,TRBV5-6,TRBJ2-5,CASSTEGGETQYF,TGTGCCAGCAGTACGGAGGGGGGAGAGACCCAGTACTTC
TRBD1,-,TRBV7-9,TRBJ1-2,CASQGQFYGYTF,TGTGCCAGCCAGGGACAGTTCTATGGCTACACCTTC
TRBD1,-,TRBV4-2,TRBJ2-3,CASSQAGQSTDTQYF,TGTGCCAGCAGCCAAGCGGGACAGAGTACAGATACGCAGTATTTT
-,few,TRBV15,TRBJ1-4,CATSRDGGGVKEKLFF,TGTGCCACCAGCAGAGATGGAGGAGGGGTAAAAGAAAAACTGTTTTTT
TRBD2,-,TRBV19,TRBJ2-1,CASSVSGVRTYNEQFF,TGTGCCAGTAGTGTAAGCGGGGTTAGGACCTACAATGAGCAGTTCTTC
-,-,TRBV10-3,TRBJ1-5,CAISDSNQPQHF,TGTGCCATCAGTGACAGCAATCAGCCCCAGCATTTT
-,-,TRBV2,TRBJ2-2,CASRAGTRGLGELFF,TGTGCCAGCAGGGCCGGGACAAGGGGTTTAGGGGAGCTGTTTTTT
-,-,TRBV5-8,TRBJ1-5,CASSLRGQPQHF,TGTGCCAGCAGCTTAAGGGGTCAGCCCCAGCATTTT
-,-,TRBV14,TRBJ1-5,CASSQDGNQPQHF,TGTGCCAGCAGCCAAGATGGTAATCAGCCCCAGCATTTT
TRBD1,few,TRBV7-9,TRBJ1-4,CASSLDDTDRAVEKLFF,TGTGCCAGCAGCTTAGATGACACCGACAGGGCTGTTGAAAAACTGTTTTTT